This TCR beta chain was captured by sequencing in a study of blood T cell repertoires in COVID-19. Turning to the study itself: Italy, Spain and the United States were the sources of the convalescent and acute COVID-19 samples.

CDR3 length: 17 amino acids. V was pared by 4 bases and J by 2 bases, with 8 bases of the junction left unmatched. Germline CDR1 is SGDLS and CDR2 is YYNGEE. Authors' analysis steps: Estimation of nucleated cell counts relied on the amplification of reference gene primers. The protocol was immunoSEQ multiplex PCR, while the TCRdb copy is restricted to in-frame clones and leaves out a portion. V, J and clone size are taken as reported in that table, and D and trimming were inferred from the DNA itself. Of some 290,000 clones in the sample, nearly 90% were seen once. This sequence joins TRBV9 and TRBJ1-6; 8 nucleotides align to TRBD1. What was sequenced was peripheral blood. The receptor's source is a woman in her thirties or forties with COVID-19, enrolled during active disease. CDR3 protein: CASSTRTGPTYNSPLHF. CDR3 coding DNA: TGTGCCAGCAGCACCCGGACAGGGCCGACCTATAATTCACCCCTCCACTTT.